This TCR beta chain comes out of a study of OX40 agonist ivuxolimab in advanced cancers. In the study overall: Three patients, one with hepatocellular carcinoma and two with cutaneous melanoma, achieved partial responses. Study conclusions and caveats: CD4+ and CD8+ blood T cells expanded clonally by week 6 at 0.1 to 3.0 mg/kg. Partial responders at 0.1-3.0 mg/kg showed near-lowest clonal expansion.

Germline-derived CDR1 and CDR2 are SEHNR and FQNEAQ (reference sequence). V dropped 4 bases and J dropped 7 bases, with 7 bases sitting between them. This CDR3 has 11 residues. Method: immunoSEQ multiplex PCR; TCRdb's copy keeps in-frame clones and lacks some. The sample gives 50,000 to 80,000 clones, about 86% of which show up once; approximately 2% is in the top ten. In the case of this clone: Its antigen remains unidentified.

The chain is built from TRBV7-9 and TRBJ1-1; unclear D gene. The receptor was derived from an adult with an advanced solid tumor such as melanoma, head and neck, liver or kidney cancer. Sequencing was performed on CD4+ or CD8+ T cells sorted from blood, taken in a trial of the OX40 agonist ivuxolimab. CDR3 sequence: CASSYPGEAFF. CDR3 coding DNA: TGTGCCAGCAGCTACCCTGGTGAAGCTTTCTTT.